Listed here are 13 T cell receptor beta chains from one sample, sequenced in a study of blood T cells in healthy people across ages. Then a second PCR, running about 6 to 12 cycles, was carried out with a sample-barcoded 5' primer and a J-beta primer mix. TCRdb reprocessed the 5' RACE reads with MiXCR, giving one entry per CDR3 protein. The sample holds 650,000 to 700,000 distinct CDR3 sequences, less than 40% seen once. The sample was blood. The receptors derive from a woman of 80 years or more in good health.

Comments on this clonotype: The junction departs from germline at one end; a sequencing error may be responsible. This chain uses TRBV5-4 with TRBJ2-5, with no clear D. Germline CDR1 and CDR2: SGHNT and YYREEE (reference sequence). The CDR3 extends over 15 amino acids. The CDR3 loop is CASSLDMDSLEAQYF. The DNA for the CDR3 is TGTGCCAGCAGCTTGGATATGGATTCGTTAGAGGCCCAGTACTTC.

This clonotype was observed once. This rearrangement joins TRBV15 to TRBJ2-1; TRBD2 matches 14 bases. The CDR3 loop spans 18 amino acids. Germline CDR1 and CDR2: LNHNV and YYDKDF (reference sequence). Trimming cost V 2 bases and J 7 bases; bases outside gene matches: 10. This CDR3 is CATSRNIRTSGRKNEQFF. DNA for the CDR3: TGTGCCACCAGCAGAAATATTAGGACTAGCGGGAGGAAGAATGAGCAGTTCTTC. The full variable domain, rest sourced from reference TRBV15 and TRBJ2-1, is DAMVIQNPRYQVTQFGKPVTLSCSQTLNHNVMYWYQQKSSQAPKLLFHYYDKDFNNEADTPDNFQSRRPNTSFCFLDIRSPGLGDTAMYLCATSRNIRTSGRKNEQFFGPGTRLTVL.

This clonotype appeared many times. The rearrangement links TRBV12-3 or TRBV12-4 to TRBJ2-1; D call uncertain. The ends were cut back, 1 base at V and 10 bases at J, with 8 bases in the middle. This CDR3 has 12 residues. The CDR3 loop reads CASSLVSSEQFF. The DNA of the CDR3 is TGTGCCAGCAGTTTAGTCAGCAGCGAGCAGTTCTTC.

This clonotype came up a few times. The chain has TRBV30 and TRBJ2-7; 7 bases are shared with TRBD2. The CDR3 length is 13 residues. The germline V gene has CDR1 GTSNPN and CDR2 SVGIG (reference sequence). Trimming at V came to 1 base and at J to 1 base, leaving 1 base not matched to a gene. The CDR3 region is CAWSAGGSYEQYF. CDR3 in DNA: TGTGCCTGGAGTGCGGGGGGATCCTACGAGCAGTACTTC.

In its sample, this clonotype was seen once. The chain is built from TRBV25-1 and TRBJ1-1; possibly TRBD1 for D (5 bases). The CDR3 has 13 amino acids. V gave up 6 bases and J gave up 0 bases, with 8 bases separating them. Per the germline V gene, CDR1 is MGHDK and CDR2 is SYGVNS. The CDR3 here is CASRGRVNTEAFF. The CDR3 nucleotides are TGTGCCAGCAGGGGACGAGTGAACACTGAAGCTTTCTTT.

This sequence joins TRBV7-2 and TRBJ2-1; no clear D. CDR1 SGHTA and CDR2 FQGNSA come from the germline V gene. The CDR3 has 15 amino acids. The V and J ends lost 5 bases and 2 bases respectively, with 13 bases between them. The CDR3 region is CASSREGRTYNEQFF. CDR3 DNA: TGTGCCAGCAGCCGCGAAGGTCGGACCTACAATGAGCAGTTCTTC.

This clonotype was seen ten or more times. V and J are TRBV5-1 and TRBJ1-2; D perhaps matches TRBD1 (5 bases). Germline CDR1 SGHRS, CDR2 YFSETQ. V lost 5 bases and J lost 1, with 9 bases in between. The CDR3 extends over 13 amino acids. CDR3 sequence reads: CASRLDSNYGYTF. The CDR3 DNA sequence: TGCGCCAGCAGGTTAGACAGTAACTATGGCTACACCTTC.

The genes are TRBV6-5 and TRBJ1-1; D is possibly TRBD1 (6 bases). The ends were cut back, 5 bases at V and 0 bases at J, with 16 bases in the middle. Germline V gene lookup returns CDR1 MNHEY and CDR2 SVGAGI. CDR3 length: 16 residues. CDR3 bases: TGTGCCAGCAGTCGACCGGGACACCTTATGAACACTGAAGCTTTCTTT. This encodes CASSRPGHLMNTEAFF.

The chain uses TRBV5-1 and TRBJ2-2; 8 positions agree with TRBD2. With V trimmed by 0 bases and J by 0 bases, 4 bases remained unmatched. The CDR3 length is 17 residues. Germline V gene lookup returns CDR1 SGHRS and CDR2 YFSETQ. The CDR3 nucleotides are TGCGCCAGCAGCTTGGCGGGGGGGCCCCCGAACACCGGGGAGCTGTTTTTT. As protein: CASSLAGGPPNTGELFF.

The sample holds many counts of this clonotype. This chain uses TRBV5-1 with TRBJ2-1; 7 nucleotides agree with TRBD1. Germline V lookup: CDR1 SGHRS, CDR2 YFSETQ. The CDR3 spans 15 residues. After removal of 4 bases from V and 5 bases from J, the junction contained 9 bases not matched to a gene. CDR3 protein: CASSGGQPKNNEQFF. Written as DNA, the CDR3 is TGCGCCAGCAGCGGGGGACAGCCTAAGAACAATGAGCAGTTCTTC.

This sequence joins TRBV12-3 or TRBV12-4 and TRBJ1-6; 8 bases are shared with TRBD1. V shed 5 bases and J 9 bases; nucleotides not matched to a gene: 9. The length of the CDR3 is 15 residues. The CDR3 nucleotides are TGTGCCAGCAGTCTCGGACAGGGCCGATTTTCACCCCTCCACTTT. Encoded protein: CASSLGQGRFSPLHF.

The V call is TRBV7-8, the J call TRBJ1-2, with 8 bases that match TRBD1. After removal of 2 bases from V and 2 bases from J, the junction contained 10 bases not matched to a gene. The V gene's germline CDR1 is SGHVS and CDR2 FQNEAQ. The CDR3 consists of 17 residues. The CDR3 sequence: CASSLRPDRVKNYGYTF. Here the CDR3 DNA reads TGTGCCAGCAGCTTAAGGCCGGACAGGGTTAAAAACTATGGCTACACCTTC.

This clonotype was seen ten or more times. The CDR3 DNA is TGCAGCGTCCTGACAGGGTTCTCTGGGGCCAACGTCCTGACTTTC. Residues: CSVLTGFSGANVLTF. The rearrangement links TRBV29-1 to TRBJ2-6; 7 bases fit TRBD1. This CDR3 region has 15 residues. The V gene's germline CDR1 is SQVTM and CDR2 ANQGSEA. The V and J ends lost 6 bases and 0 bases, in that order; junction bases with no gene match: 5.